Presented here are 6 T cell receptor beta chains from one specimen sequenced in a study of blood T cell repertoires in COVID-19. Clones were read by immunoSEQ multiplex PCR, and TCRdb kept only the in-frame ones, dropping some. Of approximately 50,000 clones listed, over 85% were seen once; the top ten hold roughly 10%. Sequencing was carried out using peripheral blood. The origin of the receptors is a man older than 75 with active or convalescent COVID-19.

The chain carries TRBV6-6 and TRBJ1-1, with D possibly TRBD1 on 5 matching bases. CDR1 MNHNY and CDR2 SVGAGI come from the germline V gene (reference sequence). The CDR3 sequence is 16 residues long. The ends were cut back, 0 bases at V and 1 base at J, with 12 bases in the middle. Here the CDR3 DNA reads TGTGCCAGCAGTTACTCGCAACGGGGGGGGAACACTGAAGCTTTCTTT. It specifies CASSYSQRGGNTEAFF.

The chain is built from TRBV19 and TRBJ2-1; 9 bases fit TRBD1. From germline, CDR1 is LNHDA and CDR2 SQIVND (reference sequence). CDR3 length: 16 amino acids. V was clipped by 4 bases and J by 8 bases; unmatched bases: 12. The CDR3 sequence: CASSNPRTGVNYEQFF. Written as DNA, the CDR3 is TGTGCCAGTAGTAACCCCCGGACAGGGGTAAATTATGAGCAGTTCTTC.

V gene TRBV3-1 (or the pseudogene TRBV3-2) combines with J gene TRBJ1-1; a possible D gene is TRBD1 (6 bases). Trimming left V 1 base short and J 5 bases short, with 14 bases between. CDR3 length: 15 residues. Germline-derived CDR1 and CDR2 are LGHDT and YNNKEL (reference sequence). CDR3 region: CASSQVPGVGTEAFF. The CDR3 DNA reads as TGTGCCAGCAGCCAAGTGCCAGGGGTTGGGACTGAAGCTTTCTTT.

This clone has just a few counts. This chain links TRBV20-1 with TRBJ1-1, with D unresolved. Germline CDR1 DFQATT, CDR2 SNEGSKA (reference sequence). This CDR3 is 11 amino acids long. Trimming took off 3 bases at V and 3 bases at J, with 5 bases between the two ends. The CDR3, as DNA: TGCAGTGCTAGGAGGCACACTGAAGCTTTCTTT. Translated, it gives CSARRHTEAFF.

The chain combines TRBV7-2 with TRBJ2-7, with 7 bases lining up with TRBD2. J lost 4 bases, V lost 2 bases, and 5 bases had no gene match. This CDR3 has 14 amino acids. CDR1 is SGHTA, CDR2 FQGNSA, per germline. The CDR3 here is CASSLNHGGYEQYF. CDR3 DNA: TGTGCCAGCAGCTTAAATCACGGGGGGTACGAGCAGTACTTC.

This chain connects TRBV16 to TRBJ1-5; 7 bases are a match to TRBD1. This CDR3 comprises 16 residues. V shed 6 bases and J 2 bases; nucleotides not matched to a gene: 10. Germline loops: CDR1 KGHSY, CDR2 FQNENV. For the CDR3, the DNA is TGTGCCAGCAGGCCAGATCAGGGGGAAGGCAATCAGCCCCAGCATTTT. It yields the protein CASRPDQGEGNQPQHF. Based on the CDR3 plus reference TRBV16 and TRBJ1-5, the full variable domain is GEEVAQTPKHLVRGEGQKAKLYCAPIKGHSYVFWYQQVLKNEFKFLISFQNENVFDETGMPKERFSAKCLPNSPCSLEIQATKLEDSAVYFCASRPDQGEGNQPQHFGDGTRLSIL.